Each of the 13 T cell receptor beta chains below was sequenced from the same sample in a study of cytotoxic CD8 clonotypes in ibrutinib-treated CLL. The protocol was immunoSEQ multiplex PCR, while the TCRdb copy is restricted to in-frame clones and leaves out a portion. The profile shows 150,000 to 250,000 clones, over 55% of them singletons. The specimen was PBMCs, collected after 24 months of ibrutinib treatment. The origin of the receptors is a human donor with chronic lymphocytic leukemia.

This clone was seen more than once but under ten times. V usage is TRBV11-2 and J usage is TRBJ1-5, with D unresolved. The germline gives CDR1 SGHAT, CDR2 FQNNGV. With 0 bases removed from V and 0 bases from J, the gap between germline ends came to 3 bases. This CDR3 contains 14 residues. Here the CDR3 DNA reads TGTGCCAGCAGCTTAGACAGTAGCAATCAGCCCCAGCATTTT. Residues: CASSLDSSNQPQHF.

This clone was observed a few times. V usage is TRBV7-2 and J usage is TRBJ2-5; TRBD1 is a possible D gene (6 bases). CDR1 and CDR2 from the germline V gene are SGHTA and FQGNSA. The CDR3 totals 14 residues. V was cut by 6 bases and J by 5 bases, with 16 bases left in between. CDR3 sequence: CASRLTTGFETQYF. The CDR3 DNA follows: TGTGCCAGCAGATTAACCACAGGGTTTGAGACCCAGTACTTC.

The chain links TRBV4-3 to TRBJ1-1; maybe TRBD1 (5 bases). Germline CDR1 is LGHNA and CDR2 is YSLEER. The CDR3 covers 14 residues. Trimming stripped 5 bases from V and 2 bases from J, with 12 bases between. CDR3 region: CASSFRDRNTEAFF. The CDR3 coding sequence is TGCGCCAGCAGCTTCCGCGACAGAAACACTGAAGCTTTCTTT.

CDR3 sequence: CASNRGYEQYF. The CDR3 nucleotides read TGTGCCAGCAACCGGGGCTACGAGCAGTACTTC. The chain uses TRBV2 and TRBJ2-7; D perhaps matches TRBD2 (5 bases). Germline CDR1 SNHLY, CDR2 FYNNEI. V was cut by 7 bases and J by 3 bases, with 7 bases left in between. The length of the CDR3 is 11 residues.

This chain joins TRBV7-2 and TRBJ1-5, with 7 bases that match TRBD1. The CDR3 covers 18 residues. After removal of 5 bases from V and 0 bases from J, the junction contained 13 bases not matched to a gene. Germline V lookup: CDR1 SGHTA, CDR2 FQGNSA. CDR3: CASSKRQGLRYSNQPQHF. CDR3 nucleotide sequence: TGTGCCAGCAGCAAAAGACAGGGTCTGAGATATAGCAATCAGCCCCAGCATTTT.

DNA for the CDR3: TGTGCCAGCAGCTTCCAGGGGGCTAGCACAGATACGCAGTATTTT. Protein sequence: CASSFQGASTDTQYF. The V gene is TRBV7-8, the J gene TRBJ2-3; TRBD1 matches at 8 bases. This CDR3 is built from 15 residues. Germline-derived CDR1 and CDR2 are SGHVS and FQNEAQ. V was clipped by 3 bases and J by 0 bases; unmatched bases: 2.

The CDR3 bases are TGTGCCAGCAAGCTAACTCACGGACTAGCGGTGCCAGGAGATACGCAGTATTTT. Its protein is CASKLTHGLAVPGDTQYF. The V call is TRBV27, the J call TRBJ2-3; 10 nucleotides match TRBD2. V was pared by 7 bases and J by 5 bases, with 18 bases of the junction left unmatched. Germline CDR1 is MNHEY and CDR2 is SMNVEV (reference sequence). The CDR3 extends over 18 amino acids.

J is TRBJ2-7 and V is TRBV5-1; possible D gene TRBD1, 6 bases. The V and J ends lost 3 bases and 2 bases respectively, with 12 bases between them. The germline V gene encodes CDR1 SGHRS and CDR2 YFSETQ. The CDR3 is made up of 14 amino acids. The CDR3: CASSWEQGPYEQYF. The CDR3 DNA reads TGCGCCAGCAGCTGGGAACAGGGCCCCTACGAGCAGTACTTC.

The chain couples TRBV5-6 to TRBJ1-1, with 7 bases lining up with TRBD1. The CDR3 consists of 14 residues. CDR1 is SGHDT and CDR2 is YYEEEE in the germline V gene. V lost 4 bases to trimming and J lost 1 base; unmatched junction nucleotides: 4. The CDR3 bases are TGTGCCAGCAGCGGGGGGACAGCGAACACTGAAGCTTTCTTT. Translated: CASSGGTANTEAFF.

V usage is TRBV4-2 and J usage is TRBJ1-4; 8 bases map to TRBD1. This CDR3 is 15 amino acids long. Trimming removed 2 bases from V and 5 bases from J; junction bases left unmatched: 4. Germline V lookup: CDR1 LGHNA, CDR2 YNFKEQ. CDR3 loop: CASSQLRQGNEKLFF. The CDR3 nucleotides are TGTGCCAGCAGCCAATTGCGACAGGGGAATGAAAAACTGTTTTTT.

The V call is TRBV4-3, the J call TRBJ2-4; 11 bases are a match to TRBD2. Germline loops: CDR1 LGHNA, CDR2 YSLEER. V lost 3 bases to trimming and J lost 2 bases; unmatched junction nucleotides: 9. This CDR3 contains 18 residues. In DNA form, the CDR3 reads TGCGCCAGCAGCCAGGCCACCGGGACTAGCGGTTCCAAAAACATTCAGTACTTC. Translated, it gives CASSQATGTSGSKNIQYF.

The CDR3 loop is CASSPIGTGGETQYF. The CDR3 region has the DNA TGCGCCAGCAGCCCTATAGGGACAGGGGGAGAGACCCAGTACTTC. This sequence joins TRBV5-1 and TRBJ2-5; TRBD1 matches at 11 bases. The CDR3 spans 15 residues. The germline CDR1 and CDR2 sequences are SGHRS and YFSETQ. J lost 4 bases, V lost 4 bases, and 6 bases had no gene match.

This chain connects TRBV5-1 to TRBJ2-7; tentatively, D is TRBD1 or TRBD2 (5 bases each). The CDR3 is made up of 13 amino acids. Germline V gene lookup returns CDR1 SGHRS and CDR2 YFSETQ. V gave up 0 bases and J gave up 5 bases, with 9 bases separating them. CDR3 coding DNA: TGCGCCAGCAGCTTGGCGGGGCGGGACGAGCAGTACTTC. This sequence encodes CASSLAGRDEQYF. The entire variable domain, with the rest obtained from reference TRBV5-1 and TRBJ2-7, is as follows: KAGVTQTPRYLIKTRGQQVTLSCSPISGHRSVSWYQQTPGQGLQFLFEYFSETQRNKGNFPGRFSGRQFSNSRSEMNVSTLELGDSALYLCASSLAGRDEQYFGPGTRLTVT.